One sample yielded the 25 T cell receptor beta chains listed below, sequenced in a study of OX40 agonist ivuxolimab in advanced cancers. Here immunoSEQ multiplex PCR was the method, and the copy in TCRdb shows in-frame clones only, minus some. Of about 72,000 clones listed, around 89% are singletons. Sequencing was performed on CD4+ or CD8+ T cells sorted from blood, taken in a trial of the OX40 agonist ivuxolimab. These receptor sequences come from an adult with an advanced solid tumor such as melanoma, head and neck, liver or kidney cancer.

The chain carries TRBV19 and TRBJ2-4; a possible D gene is TRBD2 (5 bases). The CDR3 covers 13 residues. V was trimmed by 6 bases and J by 6 bases, leaving 12 bases between them. CDR1 is LNHDA, CDR2 SQIVND, per germline (reference sequence). This chain's CDR3 is CASSPVEGNIQYF. As DNA, the CDR3 is TGTGCCAGTAGCCCGGTCGAGGGAAACATTCAGTACTTC.

The V and J genes are TRBV5-1 and TRBJ1-4; a weak D match, TRBD1 (6 bases). Per germline, CDR1 SGHRS and CDR2 YFSETQ. V dropped 0 bases and J dropped 3 bases, with 15 bases sitting between them. The CDR3 has 17 residues. CDR3 residues: CASSLAQGPAANEKLFF. The CDR3 nucleotides are TGCGCCAGCAGCTTGGCGCAGGGGCCTGCGGCTAATGAAAAACTGTTTTTT.

This chain connects TRBV18 to TRBJ2-1; 7 bases map to TRBD1. CDR3 size: 15 residues. With 4 bases clipped from V and 3 bases from J, the junction kept 6 bases outside the gene matches. Germline CDR1 reads KGHSH; CDR2 reads LQKENI. The CDR3 region has the DNA TGTGCCAGCTCACTATCACAGGGGAACTACAATGAGCAGTTCTTC. Translating it yields CASSLSQGNYNEQFF.

The gene calls are TRBV11-2 and TRBJ2-7, with a tentative D call TRBD1 (6 bases). CDR1 is SGHAT and CDR2 is FQNNGV in the germline V gene. CDR3 size: 17 residues. V lost 4 bases, J lost 5 bases, and 24 bases lay in between. Here the CDR3 reads CASSSRGDSTKAHEQYF. DNA for the CDR3: TGTGCCAGCAGCTCCAGGGGAGACAGTACGAAAGCCCACGAGCAGTACTTC. Full variable domain (missing parts from reference TRBV11-2 and TRBJ2-7): EAGVAQSPRYKIIEKRQSVAFWCNPISGHATLYWYQQILGQGPKLLIQFQNNGVVDDSQLPKDRFSAERLKGVDSTLKIQPAKLEDSAVYLCASSSRGDSTKAHEQYFGPGTRLTVT.

A remark on this clone: A junction boundary mismatches the germline segment, possibly from a read error. This CDR3 is also generated by other DNA sequences in the sample. V is TRBV6-1 and J is TRBJ2-7; TRBD2 matches at 10 bases. Germline V lookup: CDR1 MNHNS, CDR2 SASEGT. The CDR3 runs to 12 residues. The CDR3 spells CGASGSRYEQYF. The CDR3, as DNA: TGCGGGGCTAGCGGGAGTCGCTACGAACAGTACTTC.

J is TRBJ2-5 and V is TRBV7-2; D is undetermined. Germline V gene data show CDR1 as SGHTA and CDR2 as FQGNSA. V was shortened by 0 bases and J by 5 bases, with 10 bases between the two germline ends. This CDR3 is built from 14 residues. CDR3 nucleotides: TGTGCCAGCAGCTTAGCACAATTACAGGAGACCCAGTACTTC. It yields the protein CASSLAQLQETQYF.

The chain combines TRBV7-8 with TRBJ1-2, with a tentative D call TRBD1 (6 bases). In germline, CDR1 is SGHVS, CDR2 FQNEAQ. The CDR3 extends over 16 amino acids. Trimming took off 1 base at V and 4 bases at J, with 16 bases between the two ends. CDR3 protein: CASSLVNGGGSYGYTF. In nucleotides, the CDR3 is TGTGCCAGCAGCTTAGTTAACGGGGGCGGGAGCTATGGCTACACCTTC.

This clone was recorded only once. V usage is TRBV19 and J usage is TRBJ2-1, with 10 bases identical to TRBD2. Trimming took 4 bases from V and 10 from J; bases not matched to a gene: 7. This CDR3 comprises 14 residues. Per germline, CDR1 LNHDA and CDR2 SQIVND (reference sequence). The CDR3 DNA reads as TGTGCCAGTAGTAAGGCTAGCGGGGGTTGGGAGCAGTTCTTC. Residues: CASSKASGGWEQFF. The whole variable domain, filled in from reference TRBV19 and TRBJ2-1, reads DGGITQSPKYLFRKEGQNVTLSCEQNLNHDAMYWYRQDPGQGLRLIYYSQIVNDFQKGDIAEGYSVSREKKESFPLTVTSAQKNPTAFYLCASSKASGGWEQFFGPGTRLTVL.

The chain joins TRBV4-1 to TRBJ2-6, with D tentatively TRBD1 or TRBD2 (5 bases each). Germline V gene sequence: CDR1 MGHRA, CDR2 YSYEKL. The CDR3 has 20 amino acids. V shed 1 base and J shed 0 bases, with 19 bases lying between them. CDR3 sequence: CASSQAASRVGVSGANVLTF. The DNA of the CDR3 is TGCGCCAGCAGCCAAGCCGCCTCCAGGGTCGGGGTCTCTGGGGCCAACGTCCTGACTTTC.

The genes are TRBV5-1 and TRBJ2-1, with a tentative D call TRBD1 (5 bases). The CDR3 is made up of 15 amino acids. Trimming pared 4 bases from V and 1 base from J, leaving 12 bases between. CDR1 and CDR2 (germline): SGHRS, YFSETQ. The CDR3 DNA reads as TGCGCCAGCAGCCGACAGATAATATCCTACAATGAGCAGTTCTTC. This gives the protein CASSRQIISYNEQFF. The full variable domain, its missing parts supplied by reference TRBV5-1 and TRBJ2-1, is KAGVTQTPRYLIKTRGQQVTLSCSPISGHRSVSWYQQTPGQGLQFLFEYFSETQRNKGNFPGRFSGRQFSNSRSEMNVSTLELGDSALYLCASSRQIISYNEQFFGPGTRLTVL.

The V call is TRBV6-5, the J call TRBJ2-7; 10 positions agree with TRBD1. With V trimmed by 5 bases and J by 0 bases, 1 base remained unmatched. CDR3 size: 14 residues. Per the germline V gene, CDR1 is MNHEY and CDR2 is SVGAGI. The CDR3 sequence: CASSRDRGSYEQYF. In DNA, the CDR3 is TGTGCCAGCAGTCGGGACAGGGGCTCCTACGAGCAGTACTTC.

The V gene is TRBV6-5, the J gene TRBJ1-1; a weak D match, TRBD1 (5 bases). This CDR3 region has 15 residues. V lost 4 bases, J lost 4 bases, and 16 bases lay in between. Germline CDR1 MNHEY, CDR2 SVGAGI. The CDR3 bases are TGTGCCAGCAGTTCCGGGCCTCGGGGCGGCACTGAAGCTTTCTTT. This codes for CASSSGPRGGTEAFF.

The chain employs TRBV11-2 and TRBJ2-3; no reliable D call. The V and J ends lost 0 bases and 4 bases respectively, with 5 bases between them. Germline V gene data show CDR1 as SGHAT and CDR2 as FQNNGV. The CDR3 totals 13 residues. The CDR3: CASSLDIPDTQYF. The CDR3 coding sequence is TGTGCCAGCAGCTTAGATATACCAGATACGCAGTATTTT.

This sequence joins TRBV19 and TRBJ1-2; D is uncertain. Trimming removed 3 bases from V and 0 bases from J, with 8 bases in between. The V gene's germline CDR1 is LNHDA and CDR2 SQIVND (reference sequence). This CDR3 has 14 residues. CDR3 DNA: TGTGCCAGTAGTATCAGCACATCTAACTATGGCTACACCTTC. Encoded protein: CASSISTSNYGYTF.

The rearrangement joins TRBV28 to TRBJ2-7; 10 bases line up with TRBD2. The CDR3 covers 15 residues. CDR1 and CDR2 from the germline V gene are MDHEN and SYDVKM. V lost 6 bases, J lost 5 bases, and 10 bases stayed unmatched. The chain's CDR3 is CASRLGAGGRHEQYF. Here the CDR3 DNA reads TGTGCCAGCAGACTAGGAGCGGGAGGGAGACACGAGCAGTACTTC.

V and J are TRBV18 and TRBJ2-3, with TRBD2 matching 9 bases. The germline gives CDR1 KGHSH, CDR2 LQKENI. This CDR3 contains 14 residues. J was trimmed by 4 bases and V by 1 base; bases with no gene match: 0. CDR3 sequence: CASSPLAGADTQYF. Written as DNA, the CDR3 is TGTGCCAGCTCACCACTAGCGGGGGCAGATACGCAGTATTTT.

The gene calls are TRBV5-6 and TRBJ2-5; D unclear. Germline V gives CDR1 SGHDT, CDR2 YYEEEE. CDR3 size: 14 residues. Trimming took off 4 bases at V and 5 bases at J, with 15 bases between the two ends. CDR3 sequence reads: CASSLEPKKETQYF. In DNA, the CDR3 is TGTGCCAGCAGCCTCGAGCCGAAGAAGGAGACCCAGTACTTC.

This clone was detected once. The DNA of the CDR3 is TGTGCCAGCAGTTCGCAAAGGACTAGCGGGGTGTTGCAGTATTTT. It translates to CASSSQRTSGVLQYF. The chain employs TRBV6-5 and TRBJ2-3; 12 bases line up with TRBD2. With V trimmed by 4 bases and J by 11 bases, 10 bases remained unmatched. CDR1 is MNHEY and CDR2 is SVGAGI in the germline V gene. This CDR3 region has 15 residues.

V is TRBV6-5 and J is TRBJ2-5; D might be TRBD2 (6 bases). V lost 2 bases and J lost 5, with 15 bases in between. CDR1 and CDR2 (germline): MNHEY, SVGAGI. The CDR3 has 15 amino acids. The CDR3 coding sequence is TGTGCCAGCAGTTACAACGGGGGACGTGAGGAGACCCAGTACTTC. This sequence encodes CASSYNGGREETQYF.

Written as DNA, the CDR3 is TGTGCCAGCAGTGCAGCGGGGGCACCCAGGGGCACTGAAGCTTTCTTT. Encoded protein: CASSAAGAPRGTEAFF. The rearrangement uses TRBV2 and TRBJ1-1; a weak D match, TRBD1 (6 bases). The germline V and J ends were trimmed by 4 bases and 4 bases, with 19 bases remaining between them. Per germline, CDR1 SNHLY and CDR2 FYNNEI. This CDR3 is built from 16 residues.

The chain has TRBV27 and TRBJ1-5; D is perhaps TRBD1 (6 bases). V gave up 8 bases and J gave up 6 bases, with 14 bases separating them. The CDR3 runs 13 residues. Germline-derived CDR1 and CDR2 are MNHEY and SMNVEV (reference sequence). CDR3: CASSWGLSQPQHF. DNA of the CDR3: TGTGCCAGCTCCTGGGGGCTTTCTCAGCCCCAGCATTTT.

This clone was detected only once. The rearrangement uses TRBV29-1 and TRBJ1-2, with D possibly being TRBD1 (5 bases). Looked up from germline, CDR1 is SQVTM and CDR2 is ANQGSEA. The CDR3 contains 12 residues. With 1 base removed from V and 4 bases from J, the gap between germline ends came to 7 bases. The CDR3 DNA reads TGCAGCGTTGAAGTTGGGGCCTATGGCTACACCTTC. Protein product: CSVEVGAYGYTF. Drawing the rest from reference TRBV29-1 and TRBJ1-2, the complete variable domain is SAVISQKPSRDICQRGTSLTIQCQVDSQVTMMFWYRQQPGQSLTLIATANQGSEATYESGFVIDKFPISRPNLTFSTLTVSNMSPEDSSIYLCSVEVGAYGYTFGSGTRLTVV.

The V gene is TRBV5-6, the J gene TRBJ2-7; 7 bases fit TRBD2. V lost 7 bases, J lost 0 bases, and 10 bases stayed unmatched. CDR1 is SGHDT and CDR2 is YYEEEE in the germline V gene. This CDR3 has 15 residues. For the CDR3, the DNA is TGTGCCAGCGGCCAACTAGCGCTGAGCTCCTACGAGCAGTACTTC. Its translation: CASGQLALSSYEQYF.

The gene calls are TRBV6-5 and TRBJ2-7, with a tentative D call TRBD2 (5 bases). The V gene lost 6 bases and the J gene lost 2 bases, with 14 bases spanning the gap. The CDR3 sequence is 14 residues long. CDR1 and CDR2 from the germline V gene are MNHEY and SVGAGI. The CDR3: CASSVGGGAYEQYF. The CDR3 DNA sequence: TGTGCCAGCAGCGTCGGAGGAGGAGCCTACGAGCAGTACTTC.

The V gene is TRBV18, the J gene TRBJ2-1; tentatively, D is TRBD1 (6 bases). V dropped 3 bases and J dropped 7 bases, with 10 bases sitting between them. CDR1 is KGHSH, CDR2 LQKENI, per germline. This CDR3 spans 13 amino acids. CDR3 protein: CASSPQGWNEQFF. In DNA form, the CDR3 reads TGTGCCAGCTCACCTCAGGGGTGGAATGAGCAGTTCTTC.